The source of this T cell receptor beta chain is a study of beta chain features in type 1 diabetes. The overall study: All samples together contributed 107,917,701 sorted cells for examination.

This clone came up a few times. What it recognizes is unknown. Study findings and constraints: The similarity of naive, central memory and Treg TCRB repertoires appeared greater among patients than among healthy donors. Type 1 diabetes patients had TCRB CDR3s that were shorter (moderately but significantly so) in all four CD4+ subsets. Sequencing the cDNA could make cells with high TCR expression show up more than they should. When VDJ junctions were examined, type 1 diabetes patients showed fewer insertions and more deletions.

The germline gives CDR1 SEHNR, CDR2 FQNEAQ (reference sequence). Trimming removed 5 bases at V and 5 bases at J, with 9 bases between. This CDR3 spans 12 amino acids. Every isolated RNA sample was fully reverse transcribed, so sequencing captured expressed TCRB transcripts. Assay: immunoSEQ multiplex PCR; the TCRdb copy retains only in-frame clones and omits some. The data hold fewer than 200,000 clones, with 9% to 12% observed a single time. This clonotype originated in a man aged 25-40 years with type 1 diabetes. Sequenced input: central memory CD4+ T cells from blood. This sequence joins TRBV7-9 and TRBJ2-5; D call uncertain. CDR3: CASSPQVETQYF. The CDR3, as DNA: TGTGCCAGCAGCCCCCAGGTTGAGACCCAGTACTTC. Drawing the rest from reference TRBV7-9 and TRBJ2-5, the complete variable domain is DTGVSQNPRHKITKRGQNVTFRCDPISEHNRLYWYRQTLGQGPEFLTYFQNEAQLEKSRLLSDRFSAERPKGSFSTLEIQRTEQGDSAMYLCASSPQVETQYFGPGTRLLVL.